This entry describes one T cell receptor (beta chain). Its antigen is not known. Sequencing used immunoSEQ multiplex PCR; TCRdb keeps in-frame clones, though not all of them. Here the sample spans roughly 80,000 clones, about 88% being singletons. V shed 3 bases, J shed 9 bases, and the junction held 15 bases outside the gene matches. CDR3 length equals 17 residues. The germline V gene has CDR1 SGHTS and CDR2 YDEGEE. The sample originates from a study of OX40 agonist ivuxolimab in advanced cancers. Findings and caveats of the study: Partial responders at 0.1-3.0 mg/kg had among the lowest clonal expansion. The average count of expanded clones was higher among CD8+ T cells than among CD4+.

The chain combines TRBV5-8 with TRBJ2-1, with 10 bases that match TRBD2. The material was CD4+ or CD8+ T cells sorted from blood, obtained in a trial of the OX40 agonist ivuxolimab. The receptor's source is an adult with an advanced solid tumor such as melanoma, head and neck, liver or kidney cancer. The CDR3 DNA reads as TGTGCCAGCAGCTCGGCGCCTTTCAGCGGGAGGGCCGGTGAGCAGTTCTTC. As protein: CASSSAPFSGRAGEQFF.